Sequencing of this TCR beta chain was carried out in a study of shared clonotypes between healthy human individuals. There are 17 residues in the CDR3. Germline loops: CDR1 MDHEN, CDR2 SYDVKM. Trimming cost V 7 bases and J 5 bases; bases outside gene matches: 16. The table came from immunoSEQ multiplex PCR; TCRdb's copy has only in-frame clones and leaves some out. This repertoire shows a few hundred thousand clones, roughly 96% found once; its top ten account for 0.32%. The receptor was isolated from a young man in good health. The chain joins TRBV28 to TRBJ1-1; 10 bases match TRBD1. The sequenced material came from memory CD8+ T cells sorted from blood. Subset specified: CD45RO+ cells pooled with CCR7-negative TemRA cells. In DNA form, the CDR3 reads TGTGCCAGCAACCTTCCGGGACAGGGGCCCCTACTTACTGAAGCTTTCTTT. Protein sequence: CASNLPGQGPLLTEAFF.